The 10 T cell receptor beta chains below come from one sample, sequenced in a study of T cell responses to AZD1222 COVID-19 vaccine. The assay was immunoSEQ multiplex PCR, and TCRdb's table has in-frame clones only and misses some. The sample has around 130,000 clones; around 90% are singletons. This material consisted of peripheral blood, taken 28 days after the second dose of the MenACWY control vaccine. The source is an adult who received the MenACWY meningococcal vaccine as a control.

The chain links TRBV5-1 to TRBJ1-2; D unresolved. CDR1 SGHRS and CDR2 YFSETQ come from the germline V gene. This CDR3 is built from 18 residues. With 1 base removed from V and 0 bases from J, the gap between germline ends came to 19 bases. CDR3 sequence (DNA): TGCGCCAGCAGCTTGCTGCGTCAAGGGATCGGAGCTAACTATGGCTACACCTTC. Its translation: CASSLLRQGIGANYGYTF.

The chain is built from TRBV4-1 and TRBJ2-7; possibly TRBD1 for D (7 bases). The germline V gene encodes CDR1 MGHRA and CDR2 YSYEKL. V lost 4 bases and J 10 bases, leaving 11 bases between the germline ends. The CDR3 runs 11 residues. The CDR3 nucleotides read TGCGCCAGCAGCCCAGGGGGGAAACAGTACTTC. Translating it yields CASSPGGKQYF.

The chain has TRBV7-9 and TRBJ1-1; no reliable D call. CDR1 is SEHNR and CDR2 is FQNEAQ in the germline V gene (reference sequence). V lost 5 bases and J lost 0, with 13 bases in between. The CDR3 has 15 residues. DNA for the CDR3: TGTGCCAGCAGCAACCGGACTAGGTTGAACACTGAAGCTTTCTTT. Protein sequence: CASSNRTRLNTEAFF.

V gene TRBV20-1 combines with J gene TRBJ2-7, with D maybe TRBD1 (5 bases). The length of the CDR3 is 11 residues. The germline gives CDR1 DFQATT, CDR2 SNEGSKA (reference sequence). Trimming took 6 bases from V and 3 from J, leaving 9 bases between them. The CDR3 DNA is TGCAGTGCCAAAACAGGCTACGAGCAGTACTTC. Residues: CSAKTGYEQYF.

The V gene is TRBV7-9, the J gene TRBJ2-3, with 10 bases fitting TRBD2. The CDR3 has 15 residues. Losses at the gene ends were 2 bases for V and 4 bases for J; bases not matched to a gene: 3. CDR1 is SEHNR and CDR2 is FQNEAQ in the germline V gene (reference sequence). The CDR3: CASSLPSGGPDTQYF. The CDR3 DNA reads as TGTGCCAGCAGCTTACCTAGCGGGGGACCAGATACGCAGTATTTT.

The rearrangement links TRBV18 to TRBJ2-2, with D unclear. Trimming pared 0 bases from V and 0 bases from J, leaving 14 bases between. There are 18 residues in the CDR3. The germline CDR1 and CDR2 sequences are KGHSH and LQKENI. The CDR3 here is CASSPPKGSETNTGELFF. The CDR3 nucleotides read TGTGCCAGCTCACCACCGAAAGGCTCGGAGACGAACACCGGGGAGCTGTTTTTT.

This sequence joins TRBV11-2 and TRBJ1-6; no clear D. CDR1 is SGHAT, CDR2 FQNNGV, per germline. This CDR3 spans 13 amino acids. Trimming pared 5 bases from V and 7 bases from J, leaving 9 bases between. In nucleotides, the CDR3 is TGTGCCAGCAGCCCGGGAGGAAATTCACCCCTCCACTTT. Translation: CASSPGGNSPLHF.

The chain is built from TRBV28 and TRBJ2-7, with 7 bases matching TRBD1. CDR1 is MDHEN, CDR2 SYDVKM, per germline. J gave up 2 bases and V 6 bases, and 7 bases lay outside the gene matches. CDR3 size: 14 residues. The CDR3 nucleotides are TGTGCCAGCAGCTCCGGACAGGTCACCTACGAGCAGTACGTC. Amino acids: CASSSGQVTYEQYV.

V and J are TRBV28 and TRBJ2-2; TRBD1 aligns across 8 bases. V lost 4 bases, J lost 2 bases, and 3 bases stayed unmatched. CDR3 size: 15 residues. CDR1 and CDR2 (germline): MDHEN, SYDVKM. The CDR3 DNA reads TGTGCCAGCAGTTCGGGACAGGTTAACACCGGGGAGCTGTTTTTT. Its translation is CASSSGQVNTGELFF.

This chain uses TRBV28 with TRBJ2-3; D is perhaps TRBD2 (6 bases). Germline CDR1 reads MDHEN; CDR2 reads SYDVKM. The germline V and J ends were trimmed by 5 bases and 4 bases, with 16 bases remaining between them. The CDR3 is 15 amino acids. The chain's CDR3 is CASSPWGGVADTQYF. DNA for the CDR3: TGTGCCAGCAGTCCTTGGGGCGGGGTGGCAGATACGCAGTATTTT.